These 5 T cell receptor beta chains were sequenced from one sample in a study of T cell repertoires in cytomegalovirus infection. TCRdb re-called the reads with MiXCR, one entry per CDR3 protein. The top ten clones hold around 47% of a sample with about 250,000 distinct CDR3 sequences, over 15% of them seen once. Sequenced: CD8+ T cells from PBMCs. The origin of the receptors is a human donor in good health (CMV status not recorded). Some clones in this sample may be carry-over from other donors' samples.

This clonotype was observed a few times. CDR3 in amino acids: CASSFGLTLRGNEQFF. The CDR3, as DNA: TGTGCCAGCAGCTTCGGACTCACACTCCGGGGCAATGAGCAGTTCTTC. This chain joins TRBV13 and TRBJ2-1, with a weak D call TRBD2 (5 bases). The V end was cut by 3 bases, the J end by 6 bases, with 18 bases between. CDR1 is PRHDT and CDR2 is FYEKMQ in the germline V gene (reference sequence). This CDR3 has 16 residues.

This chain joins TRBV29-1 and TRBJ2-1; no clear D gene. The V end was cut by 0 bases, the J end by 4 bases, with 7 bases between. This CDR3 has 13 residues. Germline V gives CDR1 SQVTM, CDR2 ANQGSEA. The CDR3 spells CSVEDPPYNEQFF. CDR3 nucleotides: TGCAGCGTTGAAGATCCTCCGTACAATGAGCAGTTCTTC.

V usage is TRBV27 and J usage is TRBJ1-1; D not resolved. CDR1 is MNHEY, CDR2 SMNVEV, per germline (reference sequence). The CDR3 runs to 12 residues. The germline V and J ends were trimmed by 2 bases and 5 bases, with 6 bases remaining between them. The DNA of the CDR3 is TGTGCCAGCAGTTTACCTGGAACTGAAGCTTTCTTT. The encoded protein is CASSLPGTEAFF.

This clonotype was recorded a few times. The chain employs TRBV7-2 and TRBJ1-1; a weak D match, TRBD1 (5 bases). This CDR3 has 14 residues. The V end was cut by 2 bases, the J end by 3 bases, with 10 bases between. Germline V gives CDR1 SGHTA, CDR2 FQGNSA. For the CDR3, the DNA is TGTGCCAGCAGCTTACGATGGGGCGACACTGAAGCTTTCTTT. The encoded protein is CASSLRWGDTEAFF.

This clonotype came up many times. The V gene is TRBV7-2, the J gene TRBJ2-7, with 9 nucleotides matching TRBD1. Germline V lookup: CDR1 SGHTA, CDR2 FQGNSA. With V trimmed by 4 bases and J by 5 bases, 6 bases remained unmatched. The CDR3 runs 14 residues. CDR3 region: CASSYRTGAHEQYF. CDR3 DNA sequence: TGTGCCAGCAGCTACCGGACAGGGGCCCACGAGCAGTACTTC.